One sample yielded the 25 T cell receptor beta chains listed below, sequenced in a study of a mutant IDH1 vaccine in newly diagnosed glioma. The sample's time point: baseline, week 1 (first vaccination visit). Treatment meaning: pre-vaccination baseline after standard-of-care therapy. Libraries were prepared by immunoSEQ multiplex PCR; TCRdb keeps only in-frame clonotypes and omits some of them. The table lists 50,000 or so clones, roughly 88% of them singletons. The material was PBMCs, obtained from a glioma patient treated with radiotherapy, temozolomide or both. The receptors originated from a man in his forties with glioma.

This chain links TRBV19 with TRBJ1-1, with TRBD1 as a possible D gene (5 bases). This CDR3 has 16 residues. Trimming pared 6 bases from V and 4 bases from J, leaving 21 bases between. The germline CDR1 and CDR2 sequences are LNHDA and SQIVND (reference sequence). DNA for the CDR3: TGTGCCAGTAGAAGAGGGACCGCTGATAGGGTCACTGAAGCTTTCTTT. This encodes CASRRGTADRVTEAFF.

The chain has TRBV27 and TRBJ2-7; D might be TRBD1 (5 bases). V lost 0 bases and J lost 6, with 15 bases in between. The CDR3 runs 15 residues. CDR1 and CDR2 (germline): MNHEY, SMNVEV (reference sequence). DNA of the CDR3: TGTGCCAGCAGTTTATCGATAGCAGGGTCGACCGAGCAGTACTTC. Translating it yields CASSLSIAGSTEQYF.

V and J are TRBV2 and TRBJ2-7; a weak D match, TRBD2 (6 bases). Trimming took off 8 bases at V and 1 base at J, with 12 bases between the two ends. The CDR3 runs 13 residues. CDR1 and CDR2 (germline): SNHLY, FYNNEI. CDR3 DNA: TGTGCCAGCGGAGGGGTTTTTTCCTACGAGCAGTACTTC. Translating it yields CASGGVFSYEQYF.

The chain recombines TRBV6-5 with TRBJ2-1, with 7 nucleotides matching TRBD2. The CDR3 covers 15 residues. Germline-derived CDR1 and CDR2 are MNHEY and SVGAGI. V lost 2 bases to trimming and J lost 6 bases; unmatched junction nucleotides: 7. The CDR3 DNA is TGTGCCAGCAGTTACGACGGGACTAAGTCCAATGAGCAGTTCTTC. Residues: CASSYDGTKSNEQFF.

V and J are TRBV5-1 and TRBJ2-1; D is uncertain. Germline V lookup: CDR1 SGHRS, CDR2 YFSETQ. V was clipped by 0 bases and J by 6 bases, with 7 bases between them. The CDR3 is 13 amino acids. This CDR3 reads CASSLGSSNEQFF. The CDR3 coding sequence is TGCGCCAGCAGCTTGGGTTCCAGCAATGAGCAGTTCTTC.

V is TRBV7-2 and J is TRBJ2-1, with D perhaps matching TRBD2 (7 bases). V was shortened by 5 bases and J by 0 bases, with 17 bases between the two germline ends. Germline loops: CDR1 SGHTA, CDR2 FQGNSA. CDR3 length equals 17 residues. As DNA, the CDR3 is TGTGCCAGCAGCCCGAAGTGGGGGGGCTACTCCTACAATGAGCAGTTCTTC. Translating gives CASSPKWGGYSYNEQFF.

The chain has TRBV1 and TRBJ1-3. TRBV1 is deemed a pseudogene. The CDR3 has 19 amino acids. The DNA of the CDR3 is TGCACCAGCAGCCAAGGTAGGGCTAGGGTTGGGATTCGGGTGTACACCATATATTTT. It is translated as CTSSQGRARVGIRVYTIYF.

The chain is built from TRBV18 and TRBJ2-7; 10 bases are shared with TRBD2. Germline-derived CDR1 and CDR2 are KGHSH and LQKENI. Unmatched junction bases numbered 4, after V lost 3 bases and J lost 5 bases. The length of the CDR3 is 14 residues. The DNA of the CDR3 is TGTGCCAGCTCACCGAGTCTAGCGGGGGACGAGCAGTACTTC. Residues: CASSPSLAGDEQYF.

The V gene is TRBV18, the J gene TRBJ1-1, with D hard to call. Germline lookup yields CDR1 KGHSH and CDR2 LQKENI. V lost 3 bases to trimming and J lost 6 bases, with 14 bases between them. This CDR3 is built from 14 residues. The CDR3 nucleotides are TGTGCCAGCTCACCCTATGACCCTGGTGCTGAAGCTTTCTTT. Translated, it gives CASSPYDPGAEAFF.

A word on this clone: This sample also contains other DNA sequences that code for the same CDR3. The V call is TRBV29-1, the J call TRBJ2-3; D could derive from TRBD1 or TRBD2 (6 bases each). Germline CDR1 is SQVTM and CDR2 is ANQGSEA. The CDR3 consists of 13 residues. V lost 6 bases and J 0 bases, leaving 10 bases between the germline ends. CDR3 sequence: CSVVGGSTDTQYF. Here the CDR3 DNA reads TGCAGCGTGGTCGGGGGCAGCACAGATACGCAGTATTTT.

The genes are TRBV18 and TRBJ1-3; no clear D gene. Germline lookup yields CDR1 KGHSH and CDR2 LQKENI. The CDR3 extends over 14 amino acids. With 3 bases removed from V and 0 bases from J, the gap between germline ends came to 6 bases. The chain's CDR3 is CASSPPYSGNTIYF. In DNA, the CDR3 is TGTGCCAGCTCACCGCCATACTCTGGAAACACCATATATTTT. The full variable domain, its missing parts supplied by reference TRBV18 and TRBJ1-3, is NAGVMQNPRHLVRRRGQEARLRCSPMKGHSHVYWYRQLPEEGLKFMVYLQKENIIDESGMPKERFSAEFPKEGPSILRIQQVVRGDSAAYFCASSPPYSGNTIYFGEGSWLTVV.

In its sample, this clone was seen once. The genes are TRBV5-1 and TRBJ1-4; 7 nucleotides line up with TRBD1. Germline CDR1 SGHRS, CDR2 YFSETQ. The CDR3 sequence is 15 residues long. V lost 4 bases to trimming and J lost 2 bases; unmatched junction nucleotides: 5. The CDR3 coding sequence is TGCGCCAGCAGCAAAGAGGACAGGACTAATGAAAAACTGTTTTTT. Translating gives CASSKEDRTNEKLFF.

The chain employs TRBV18 and TRBJ2-5; 7 bases agree with TRBD1. CDR1 is KGHSH and CDR2 is LQKENI in the germline V gene. This CDR3 comprises 15 residues. With 9 bases clipped from V and 1 base from J, the junction kept 11 bases outside the gene matches. The DNA of the CDR3 is TGTGCCAGTGGGCGGATGACAGGGTTCCAAGAGACCCAGTACTTC. This translates into CASGRMTGFQETQYF.

This sequence joins TRBV5-6 and TRBJ2-5; maybe TRBD1 (6 bases). The V end lost 1 base, the J end lost 3 bases, and 10 bases lay between the germline ends. Germline V CDR1 and CDR2: SGHDT, YYEEEE. The CDR3 has 14 amino acids. The CDR3 here is CASSLTGIEETQYF. The CDR3 DNA reads TGTGCCAGCAGCTTGACAGGGATAGAAGAGACCCAGTACTTC. The whole variable domain, remainder taken from reference TRBV5-6 and TRBJ2-5, is DAGVTQSPTHLIKTRGQQVTLRCSPKSGHDTVSWYQQALGQGPQFIFQYYEEEERQRGNFPDRFSGHQFPNYSSELNVNALLLGDSALYLCASSLTGIEETQYFGPGTRLLVL.

V usage is TRBV5-6 and J usage is TRBJ2-1; the D gene is possibly TRBD1 (5 bases). The CDR3 is 15 residues long. Germline-derived CDR1 and CDR2 are SGHDT and YYEEEE. V shed 0 bases and J shed 3 bases, with 10 bases lying between them. The CDR3 DNA follows: TGTGCCAGCAGCTTGGTAGGGGCGAACTACAATGAGCAGTTCTTC. Translated: CASSLVGANYNEQFF.

The chain couples TRBV27 to TRBJ2-1; 11 bases align to TRBD2. Germline values: CDR1 MNHEY, CDR2 SMNVEV (reference sequence). Germline trimming cut 5 bases from V and 6 bases from J; bases unmatched to any gene: 6. CDR3 length equals 15 residues. CDR3 sequence reads: CASSTPGLAVNEQFF. CDR3 DNA sequence: TGTGCCAGCAGTACACCGGGACTAGCGGTCAATGAGCAGTTCTTC.

The rearrangement uses TRBV5-4 and TRBJ1-4, with unresolved D. The ends were cut back, 2 bases at V and 8 bases at J, with 13 bases in the middle. Germline CDR1 SGHNT, CDR2 YYREEE (reference sequence). The CDR3 sequence is 14 residues long. CDR3 region: CASSFGAWEEKLFF. The CDR3 coding sequence is TGTGCCAGCAGCTTCGGCGCTTGGGAGGAAAAACTGTTTTTT.

This chain connects TRBV29-1 to TRBJ2-3, with D perhaps matching TRBD1 (5 bases). The germline V and J ends were trimmed by 4 bases and 0 bases, with 11 bases remaining between them. CDR1 is SQVTM, CDR2 ANQGSEA, per germline. CDR3 length equals 14 residues. The CDR3 bases are TGCAGCGTTGCTGAGGACACGAGCACAGATACGCAGTATTTT. Translated, it gives CSVAEDTSTDTQYF.

J is TRBJ1-2 and V is TRBV5-1; D ambiguous. The V end lost 4 bases, the J end lost 8 bases, and 21 bases lay between the germline ends. From germline, CDR1 is SGHRS and CDR2 YFSETQ. CDR3 length: 15 amino acids. CDR3 amino acids: CASSPEMRQTHGYTF. As DNA, the CDR3 is TGCGCCAGCAGCCCGGAGATGCGGCAGACACACGGCTACACCTTC.

Here the CDR3 reads CASSYTSGSSYEQYF. CDR3 DNA: TGCGCCAGCAGCTACACTAGCGGGTCCTCCTACGAGCAGTACTTC. The V gene is TRBV5-1, the J gene TRBJ2-7; 9 bases are shared with TRBD2. V was pared by 3 bases and J by 0 bases, with 4 bases of the junction left unmatched. There are 15 residues in the CDR3. From germline, CDR1 is SGHRS and CDR2 YFSETQ.

The chain carries TRBV7-3 and TRBJ2-7; D assignment may be TRBD1 or TRBD2 (5 bases each). The V gene's germline CDR1 is SGHTA and CDR2 FQGTGA. The CDR3 totals 15 residues. Trimming removed 6 bases from V and 0 bases from J, with 15 bases in between. This chain's CDR3 is CASSPSSGASYEQYF. Written as DNA, the CDR3 is TGTGCCAGCAGTCCCTCCTCCGGGGCCTCCTACGAGCAGTACTTC.

The gene calls are TRBV7-2 and TRBJ1-5; tentatively, D is TRBD1 (5 bases). CDR1 is SGHTA and CDR2 is FQGNSA in the germline V gene. V was pared by 5 bases and J by 6 bases, with 11 bases between. The CDR3 is 13 residues long. CDR3 nucleotide sequence: TGTGCCAGCAGCACGCAGGGTTCTCAGCCCCAGCATTTT. Residues: CASSTQGSQPQHF.

The CDR3 coding sequence is TGTGCCAGCAGCTTATCAGCAAGTACTCTCTATGGCTACACCTTC. As protein: CASSLSASTLYGYTF. V usage is TRBV7-9 and J usage is TRBJ1-2; D is ambiguous. The CDR3 is 15 amino acids. V shed 2 bases and J shed 4 bases, with 14 bases lying between them. Germline V CDR1 and CDR2: SEHNR, FQNEAQ (reference sequence).

The gene calls are TRBV10-3 and TRBJ2-7, with D unclear. Trimming took off 2 bases at V and 5 bases at J, with 7 bases between the two ends. There are 12 residues in the CDR3. The germline CDR1 and CDR2 sequences are ENHRY and SYGVKD. CDR3 nucleotides: TGTGCCATCAGTGAGGGTTCCCACGAGCAGTACTTC. Translation gives CAISEGSHEQYF.

This rearrangement joins TRBV6-1 to TRBJ1-1; TRBD1 agrees at 10 bases. Germline V gives CDR1 MNHNS, CDR2 SASEGT. The V gene end was trimmed by 8 bases and the J gene end by 9 bases; junction bases not matched to a gene: 12. The CDR3 loop spans 14 amino acids. In DNA, the CDR3 is TGTGCCAGCCGAACAGGACAGGGGGTCGCCCAAGCTTTCTTT. It specifies CASRTGQGVAQAFF.